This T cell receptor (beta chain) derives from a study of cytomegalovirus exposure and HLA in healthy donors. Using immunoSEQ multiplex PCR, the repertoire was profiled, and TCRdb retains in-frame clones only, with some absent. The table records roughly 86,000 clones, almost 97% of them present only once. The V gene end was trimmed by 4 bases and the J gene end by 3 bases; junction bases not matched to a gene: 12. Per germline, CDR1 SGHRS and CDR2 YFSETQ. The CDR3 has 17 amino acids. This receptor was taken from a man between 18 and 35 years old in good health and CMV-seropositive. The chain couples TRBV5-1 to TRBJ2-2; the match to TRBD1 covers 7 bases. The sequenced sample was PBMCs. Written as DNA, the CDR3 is TGCGCCAGCAGCCCTGGAGCTCGGACAGGCCACACCGGGGAGCTGTTTTTT. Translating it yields CASSPGARTGHTGELFF.